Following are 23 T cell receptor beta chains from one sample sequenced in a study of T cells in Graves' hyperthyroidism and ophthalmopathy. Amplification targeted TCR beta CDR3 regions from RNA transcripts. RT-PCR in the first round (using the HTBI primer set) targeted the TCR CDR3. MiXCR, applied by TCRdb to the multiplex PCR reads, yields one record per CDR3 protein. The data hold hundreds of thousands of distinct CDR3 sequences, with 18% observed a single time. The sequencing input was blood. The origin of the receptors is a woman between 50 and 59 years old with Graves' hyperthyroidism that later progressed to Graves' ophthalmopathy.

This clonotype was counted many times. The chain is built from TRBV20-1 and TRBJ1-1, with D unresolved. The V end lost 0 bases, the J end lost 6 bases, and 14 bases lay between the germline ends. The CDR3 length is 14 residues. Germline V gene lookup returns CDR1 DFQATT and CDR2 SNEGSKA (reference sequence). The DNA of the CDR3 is TGCAGTGCTAGAGATAGCCTAACCCCATCTGAAGCTTTCTTT. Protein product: CSARDSLTPSEAFF.

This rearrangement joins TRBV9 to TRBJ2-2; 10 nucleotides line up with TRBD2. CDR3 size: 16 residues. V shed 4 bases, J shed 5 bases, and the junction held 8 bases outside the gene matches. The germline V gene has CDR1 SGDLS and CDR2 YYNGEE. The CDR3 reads CASSLRGAGGTGELFF. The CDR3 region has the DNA TGTGCCAGCAGCTTGAGGGGAGCGGGGGGGACCGGGGAGCTGTTTTTT.

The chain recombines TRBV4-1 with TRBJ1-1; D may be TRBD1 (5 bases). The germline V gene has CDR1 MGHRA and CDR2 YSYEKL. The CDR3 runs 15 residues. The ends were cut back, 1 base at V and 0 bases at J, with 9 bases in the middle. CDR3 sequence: CASSQGDRLNTEAFF. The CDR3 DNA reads TGCGCCAGCAGCCAAGGTGACAGATTGAACACTGAAGCTTTCTTT.

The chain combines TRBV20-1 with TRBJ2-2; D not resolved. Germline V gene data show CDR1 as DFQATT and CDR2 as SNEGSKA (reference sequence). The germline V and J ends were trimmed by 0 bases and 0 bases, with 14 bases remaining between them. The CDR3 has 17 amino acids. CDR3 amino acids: CSARDSGQPANTGELFF. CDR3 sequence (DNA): TGCAGTGCTAGAGATTCCGGGCAGCCTGCGAACACCGGGGAGCTGTTTTTT.

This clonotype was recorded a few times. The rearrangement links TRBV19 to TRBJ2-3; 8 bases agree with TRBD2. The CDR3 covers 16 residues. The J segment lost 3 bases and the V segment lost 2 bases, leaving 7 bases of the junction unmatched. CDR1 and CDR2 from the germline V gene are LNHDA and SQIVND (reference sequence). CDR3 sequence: CASSILAGMPTDTQYF. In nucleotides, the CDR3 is TGTGCCAGTAGTATATTAGCGGGGATGCCTACAGATACGCAGTATTTT.

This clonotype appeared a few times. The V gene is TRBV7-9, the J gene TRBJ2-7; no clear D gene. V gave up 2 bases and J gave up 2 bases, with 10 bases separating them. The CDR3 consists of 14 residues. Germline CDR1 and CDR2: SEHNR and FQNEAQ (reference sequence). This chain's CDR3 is CASSLSLEPYEQYF. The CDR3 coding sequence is TGTGCCAGCAGCTTATCCCTCGAACCCTACGAGCAGTACTTC.

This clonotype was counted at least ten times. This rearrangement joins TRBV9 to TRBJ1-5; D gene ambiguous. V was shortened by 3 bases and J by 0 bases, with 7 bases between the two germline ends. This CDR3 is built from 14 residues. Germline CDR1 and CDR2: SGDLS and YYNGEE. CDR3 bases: TGTGCCAGCAGCGCGGACGCTAGCAATCAGCCCCAGCATTTT. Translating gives CASSADASNQPQHF.

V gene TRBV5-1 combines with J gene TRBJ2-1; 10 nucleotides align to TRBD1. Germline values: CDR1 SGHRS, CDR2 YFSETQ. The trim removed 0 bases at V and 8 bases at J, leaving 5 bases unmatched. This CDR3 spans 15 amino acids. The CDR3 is CASSLGGQGGYEQFF. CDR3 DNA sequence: TGCGCCAGCAGCTTGGGAGGACAGGGGGGCTATGAGCAGTTCTTC.

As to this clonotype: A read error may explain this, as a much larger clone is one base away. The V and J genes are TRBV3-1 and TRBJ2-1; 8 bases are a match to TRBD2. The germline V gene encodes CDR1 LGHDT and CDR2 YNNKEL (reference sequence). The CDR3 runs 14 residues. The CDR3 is CANSHGAGAGEQFF. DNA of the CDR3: TGTGCCAACAGCCATGGAGCGGGGGCAGGTGAGCAGTTCTTC.

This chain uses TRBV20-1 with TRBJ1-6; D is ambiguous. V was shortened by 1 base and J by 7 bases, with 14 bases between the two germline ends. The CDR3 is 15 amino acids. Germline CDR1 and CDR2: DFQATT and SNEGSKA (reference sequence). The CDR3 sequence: CSARGPRGRNSPLHF. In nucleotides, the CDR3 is TGCAGTGCTAGAGGTCCCCGCGGGAGGAATTCACCCCTCCACTTT.

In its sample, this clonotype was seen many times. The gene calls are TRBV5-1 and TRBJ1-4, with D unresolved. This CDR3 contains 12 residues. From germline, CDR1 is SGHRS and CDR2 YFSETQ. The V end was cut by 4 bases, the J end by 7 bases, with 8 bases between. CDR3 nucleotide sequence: TGCGCCAGCAGCCAACATCGTGAAAAACTGTTTTTT. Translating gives CASSQHREKLFF. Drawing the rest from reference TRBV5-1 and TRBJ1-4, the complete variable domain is KAGVTQTPRYLIKTRGQQVTLSCSPISGHRSVSWYQQTPGQGLQFLFEYFSETQRNKGNFPGRFSGRQFSNSRSEMNVSTLELGDSALYLCASSQHREKLFFGSGTQLSVL.

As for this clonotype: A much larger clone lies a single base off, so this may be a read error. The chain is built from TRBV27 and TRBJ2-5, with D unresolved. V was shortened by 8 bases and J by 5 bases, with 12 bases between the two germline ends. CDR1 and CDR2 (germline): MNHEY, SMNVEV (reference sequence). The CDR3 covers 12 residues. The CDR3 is CASGSLSETQYF. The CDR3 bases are TGTGCCAGCGGATCCTTGAGTGAGACCCAGTACTTC.

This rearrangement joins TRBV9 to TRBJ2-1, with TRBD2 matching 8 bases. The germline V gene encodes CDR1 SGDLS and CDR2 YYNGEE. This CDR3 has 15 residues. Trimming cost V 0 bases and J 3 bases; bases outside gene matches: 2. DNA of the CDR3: TGTGCCAGCAGCGTAGATAGCGGGGTCTACAATGAGCAGTTCTTC. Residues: CASSVDSGVYNEQFF.

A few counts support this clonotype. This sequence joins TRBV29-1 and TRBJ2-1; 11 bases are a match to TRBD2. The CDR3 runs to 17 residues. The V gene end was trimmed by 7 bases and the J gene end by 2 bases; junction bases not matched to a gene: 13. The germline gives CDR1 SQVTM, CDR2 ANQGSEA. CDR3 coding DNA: TGCAGCGCCCTGGGGGATCCACTAGCGGGGGCCTACAATGAGCAGTTCTTC. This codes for CSALGDPLAGAYNEQFF.

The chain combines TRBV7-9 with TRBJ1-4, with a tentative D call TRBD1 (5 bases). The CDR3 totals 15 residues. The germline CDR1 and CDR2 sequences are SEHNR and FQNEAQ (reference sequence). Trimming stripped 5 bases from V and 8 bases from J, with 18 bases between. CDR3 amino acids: CASSGADKLGEKLFF. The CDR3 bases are TGTGCCAGCAGCGGGGCCGATAAACTGGGGGAAAAACTGTTTTTT.

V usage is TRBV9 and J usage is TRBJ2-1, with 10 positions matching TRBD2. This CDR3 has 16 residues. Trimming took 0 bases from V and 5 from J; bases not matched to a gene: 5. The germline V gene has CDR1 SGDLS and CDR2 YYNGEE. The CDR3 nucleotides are TGTGCCAGCAGCGTAGTTCCTAGCGGGGGTAACAATGAGCAGTTCTTC. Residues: CASSVVPSGGNNEQFF.

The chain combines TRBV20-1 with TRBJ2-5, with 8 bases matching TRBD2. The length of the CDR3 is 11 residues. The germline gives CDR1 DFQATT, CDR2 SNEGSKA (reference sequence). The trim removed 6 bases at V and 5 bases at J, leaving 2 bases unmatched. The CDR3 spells CSAGGGETQYF. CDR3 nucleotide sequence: TGCAGTGCCGGGGGGGGGGAGACCCAGTACTTC.

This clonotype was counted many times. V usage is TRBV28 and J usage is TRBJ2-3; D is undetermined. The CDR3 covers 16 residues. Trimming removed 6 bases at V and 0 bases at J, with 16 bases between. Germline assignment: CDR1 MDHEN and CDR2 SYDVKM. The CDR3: CASRPGGGYSTDTQYF. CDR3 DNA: TGTGCCAGCAGACCAGGTGGTGGTTACAGCACAGATACGCAGTATTTT.

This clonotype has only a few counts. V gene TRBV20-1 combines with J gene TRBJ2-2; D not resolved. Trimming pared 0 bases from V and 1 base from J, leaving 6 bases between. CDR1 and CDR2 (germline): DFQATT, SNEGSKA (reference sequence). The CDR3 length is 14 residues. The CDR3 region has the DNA TGCAGTGCTAGAGATTTGGGGAACACCGGGGAGCTGTTTTTT. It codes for CSARDLGNTGELFF.

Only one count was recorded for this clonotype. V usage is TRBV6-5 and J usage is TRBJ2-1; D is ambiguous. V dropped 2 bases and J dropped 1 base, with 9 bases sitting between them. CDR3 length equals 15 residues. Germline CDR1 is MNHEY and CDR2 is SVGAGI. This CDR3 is CASSYDGYSYNEQFF. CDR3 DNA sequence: TGTGCCAGCAGTTACGACGGTTATTCCTACAATGAGCAGTTCTTC.

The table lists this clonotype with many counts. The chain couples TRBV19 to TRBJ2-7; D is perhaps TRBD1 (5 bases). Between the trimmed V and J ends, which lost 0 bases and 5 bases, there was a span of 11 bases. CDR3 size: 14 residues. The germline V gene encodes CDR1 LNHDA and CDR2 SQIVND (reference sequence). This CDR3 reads CASSIDPGSDEQYF. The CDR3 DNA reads TGTGCCAGTAGTATAGATCCAGGGTCCGACGAGCAGTACTTC.

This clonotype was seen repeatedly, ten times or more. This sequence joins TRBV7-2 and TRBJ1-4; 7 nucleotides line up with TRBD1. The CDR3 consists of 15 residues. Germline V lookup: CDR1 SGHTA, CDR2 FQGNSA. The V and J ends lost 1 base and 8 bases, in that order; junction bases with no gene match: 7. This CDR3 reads CASSLGGTTGEKLFF. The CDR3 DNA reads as TGTGCCAGCAGCTTAGGCGGGACGACAGGGGAAAAACTGTTTTTT. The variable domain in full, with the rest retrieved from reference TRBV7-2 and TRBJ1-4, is GAGVSQSPSNKVTEKGKDVELRCDPISGHTALYWYRQSLGQGLEFLIYFQGNSAPDKSGLPSDRFSAERTGGSVSTLTIQRTQQEDSAVYLCASSLGGTTGEKLFFGSGTQLSVL.

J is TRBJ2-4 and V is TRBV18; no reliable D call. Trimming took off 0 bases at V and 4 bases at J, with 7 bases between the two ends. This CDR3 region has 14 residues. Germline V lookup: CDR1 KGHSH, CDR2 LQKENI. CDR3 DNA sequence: TGTGCCAGCTCACCACCGGGTGAGAAAAACATTCAGTACTTC. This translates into CASSPPGEKNIQYF.